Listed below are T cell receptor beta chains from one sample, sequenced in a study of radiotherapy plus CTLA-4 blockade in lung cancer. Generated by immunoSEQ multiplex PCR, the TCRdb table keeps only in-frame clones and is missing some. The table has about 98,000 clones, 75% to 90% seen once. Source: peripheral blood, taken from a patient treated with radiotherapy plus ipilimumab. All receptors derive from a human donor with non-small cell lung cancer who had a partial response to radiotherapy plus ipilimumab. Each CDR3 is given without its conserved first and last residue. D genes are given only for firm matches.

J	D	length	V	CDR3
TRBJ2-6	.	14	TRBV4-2	ASSRGGESGANVLT
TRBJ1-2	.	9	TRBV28	ASRRLYGYT
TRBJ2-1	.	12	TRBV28	ASSPPSGGYEQF
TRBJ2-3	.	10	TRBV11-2	ASSWGQGTQY
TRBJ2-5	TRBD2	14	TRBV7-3	ASSLTAGVNVETQY
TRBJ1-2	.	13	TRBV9	ASSPQGSANYGYT
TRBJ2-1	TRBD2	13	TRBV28	ASSLSGLAGVEQF
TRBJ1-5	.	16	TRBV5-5	ASSLIGTTTISNQPQH
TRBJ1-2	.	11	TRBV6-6	ASSPRQNYGYT
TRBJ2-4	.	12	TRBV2	ASSEANDRKVQY
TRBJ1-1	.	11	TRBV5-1	ASSEQKNTEAF
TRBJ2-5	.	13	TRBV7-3	ASSLEGAPVETQY
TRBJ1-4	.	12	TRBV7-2	ASSLVQGNEKLF
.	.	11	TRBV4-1	ASSQGGGYEQY
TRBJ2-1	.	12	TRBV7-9	ASSIDVGVNEQF
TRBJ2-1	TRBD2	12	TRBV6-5	ASSSAGGYSEQF
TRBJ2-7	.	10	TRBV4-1	ASAQTGNEQY
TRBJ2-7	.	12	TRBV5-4	ASSRAGKSYEQY
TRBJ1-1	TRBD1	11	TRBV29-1	SAKGQPNTEAF
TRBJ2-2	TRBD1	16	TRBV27	ASSWTPRDREDTGELF
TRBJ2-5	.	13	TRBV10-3	AISESNRDGETQY
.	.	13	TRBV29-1	SVLKLQGINYEQY
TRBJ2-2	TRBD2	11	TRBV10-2	AIAGGGTGELF
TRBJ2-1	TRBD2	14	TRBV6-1	ASSEWTSGSYNEQF
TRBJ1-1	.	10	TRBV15	ATSTVNTEAF
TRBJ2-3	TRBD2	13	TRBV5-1	ASSSGSRGTDTQY
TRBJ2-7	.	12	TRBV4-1	ASSRTESSYEQY
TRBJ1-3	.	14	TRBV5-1	ASSLEGMSSGNTIY
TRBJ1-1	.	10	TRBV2	ASSAEPRVAF
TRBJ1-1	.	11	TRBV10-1	ATTRGPNTEAF
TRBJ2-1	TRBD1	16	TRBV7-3	ASSLKGQESTSYNEQF
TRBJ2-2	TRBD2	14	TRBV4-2	ASSQEGGSNTGELF